Detailed here is one TCR beta chain. Antigen unknown. Unique molecular identifiers were built into the TCR beta cDNA libraries. Input populations of roughly 0.85 to 11 million T cells gave rise to 500,000 to 600,000 cDNA molecules. From the PCR reads, TCRdb called clonotypes with MiXCR, one entry per CDR3 protein. The sample includes roughly 700,000 distinct CDR3 sequences, about 27% of them seen just once. This sample is drawn from a study of post-analysis software for immune sequencing data. General study results and limits: Strong co-clustering by F measure was evident for samples that had been prepared in the same batch. Comparison with controls showed significantly lower normalized Chao1 diversity in multiple sclerosis patients.

Sequencing input: blood. The clonotype was recovered from a girl between 5 and 17 years old with multiple sclerosis.

The CDR3 coding sequence is TGTGCCAGCAGCTGGGAGTTAGAGCAGTTCTTC. Its protein product is CASSWELEQFF. V and J are TRBV11-3 and TRBJ2-1; possible D gene TRBD2, 5 bases. V dropped 4 bases and J dropped 10 bases, with 8 bases sitting between them. In germline, CDR1 is SGHNT, CDR2 YENEEA. This CDR3 has 11 amino acids.